The 13 T cell receptor beta chains in this list originate from one sample, sequenced in a study of blood T cell repertoires in COVID-19. Data came from immunoSEQ multiplex PCR; TCRdb stores just in-frame clones and leaves some out. The table has tens of thousands of clones, around nine tenths seen once. Sequenced material: peripheral blood. These TCRs come from a man aged 35 to 55 with acute or convalescent COVID-19.

The V gene is TRBV30, the J gene TRBJ1-2; D gene unclear. This CDR3 has 14 residues. The ends were cut back, 0 bases at V and 0 bases at J, with 8 bases in the middle. Per germline, CDR1 GTSNPN and CDR2 SVGIG (reference sequence). CDR3 residues: CAWSVGTANYGYTF. For the CDR3, the DNA is TGTGCCTGGAGTGTAGGAACAGCTAACTATGGCTACACCTTC.

The table lists this clone with a count of one. The chain combines TRBV12-5 with TRBJ2-1; 11 bases map to TRBD2. Unmatched junction bases numbered 4, after V lost 3 bases and J lost 0 bases. The CDR3 has 17 residues. Germline CDR1 reads LGHNT; CDR2 reads FRNRAP. In DNA, the CDR3 is TGTGCTAGTGGTTTAGGGACTAGCGGAAGCTCCTACAATGAGCAGTTCTTC. Translation gives CASGLGTSGSSYNEQFF. Based on the CDR3 plus reference TRBV12-5 and TRBJ2-1, the full variable domain is DARVTQTPRHKVTEMGQEVTMRCQPILGHNTVFWYRQTMMQGLELLAYFRNRAPLDDSGMPKDRFSAEMPDATLATLKIQPSEPRDSAVYFCASGLGTSGSSYNEQFFGPGTRLTVL.

The chain employs TRBV10-3 and TRBJ1-2; no clear D. The germline V gene encodes CDR1 ENHRY and CDR2 SYGVKD. The V end was cut by 4 bases, the J end by 4 bases, with 10 bases between. The CDR3 contains 13 residues. The CDR3 sequence is CAISGVNSYGYTF. In DNA, the CDR3 is TGTGCCATCAGTGGCGTTAACTCCTATGGCTACACCTTC.

The V and J genes are TRBV19 and TRBJ1-6; the match to TRBD1 covers 7 bases. This CDR3 contains 14 residues. V shed 5 bases and J 7 bases; nucleotides not matched to a gene: 5. Germline values: CDR1 LNHDA, CDR2 SQIVND (reference sequence). CDR3 in DNA: TGTGCCAGTAGTCCACCGGGACAGAATTCACCCCTCCACTTT. It is translated as CASSPPGQNSPLHF.

The chain recombines TRBV3-1 (or the pseudogene TRBV3-2) with TRBJ1-4; no definite D call. There are 15 residues in the CDR3. Deletions cut 5 bases from V and 6 bases from J, with 16 bases between. Germline V gene sequence: CDR1 LGHDT, CDR2 YNNKEL (reference sequence). CDR3 protein: CASSSQPRGDEKLFF. CDR3 in DNA: TGTGCCAGCAGCTCCCAACCGAGAGGTGATGAAAAACTGTTTTTT.

This clone was picked up one time. The chain links TRBV19 to TRBJ1-4; maybe TRBD1 (5 bases). Trimming removed 7 bases at V and 8 bases at J, with 23 bases between. CDR1 LNHDA and CDR2 SQIVND come from the germline V gene (reference sequence). This CDR3 has 16 amino acids. The DNA of the CDR3 is TGTGCCAGTAATCGGATCGGACACGCCAGCGGGGAAAAACTGTTTTTT. Translation gives CASNRIGHASGEKLFF.

The V gene is TRBV10-3, the J gene TRBJ1-2; 10 bases match TRBD1. The CDR3 runs to 14 residues. V was pared by 8 bases and J by 1 base, with 4 bases of the junction left unmatched. Germline CDR1 is ENHRY and CDR2 is SYGVKD. Here the CDR3 DNA reads TGTGCCATCTGGGACAGGGGAGTTAACTATGGCTACACCTTC. Protein product: CAIWDRGVNYGYTF.

The genes are TRBV7-8 and TRBJ1-4; 7 bases line up with TRBD1. CDR3 length: 17 residues. V was pared by 0 bases and J by 7 bases, with 11 bases of the junction left unmatched. Germline loops: CDR1 SGHVS, CDR2 FQNEAQ. CDR3 region: CASSLARLGQGGEKLFF. The CDR3 DNA sequence: TGTGCCAGCAGCTTAGCTAGGCTGGGGCAGGGGGGTGAAAAACTGTTTTTT.

The genes are TRBV6-1 and TRBJ2-1; 12 nucleotides match TRBD2. The CDR3 has 15 residues. The V gene end was trimmed by 3 bases and the J gene end by 6 bases; junction bases not matched to a gene: 3. The germline V gene encodes CDR1 MNHNS and CDR2 SASEGT. The CDR3 here is CASSDRTSGINEQFF. In DNA, the CDR3 is TGTGCCAGCAGTGATCGGACTAGCGGGATCAATGAGCAGTTCTTC.

V usage is TRBV20-1 and J usage is TRBJ1-1, with TRBD1 as a possible D gene (5 bases). Germline V lookup: CDR1 DFQATT, CDR2 SNEGSKA (reference sequence). V was trimmed by 3 bases and J by 1 base, leaving 9 bases between them. The CDR3 is 13 amino acids. For the CDR3, the DNA is TGCAGTGCTAGTGCAGGGCGGAACACTGAAGCTTTCTTT. Its protein product is CSASAGRNTEAFF.

CDR3 sequence reads: CASSPLYGANTEAFF. CDR3 sequence (DNA): TGTGCCAGCAGCCCTCTTTACGGTGCGAACACTGAAGCTTTCTTT. The V call is TRBV14, the J call TRBJ1-1; D unresolved. Germline CDR1 and CDR2: SGHDN and FVKESK. The CDR3 is made up of 15 amino acids. V lost 4 bases to trimming and J lost 1 base, with 13 bases between them. Full variable domain (outside the CDR3, taken from reference TRBV14 and TRBJ1-1): EAGVTQFPSHSVIEKGQTVTLRCDPISGHDNLYWYRRVMGKEIKFLLHFVKESKQDESGMPNNRFLAERTGGTYSTLKVQPAELEDSGVYFCASSPLYGANTEAFFGQGTRLTVV.

CDR3 DNA: TGTGCCAGCAGCGGGACAGGGGGCGCAGATACGCAGTATTTT. Protein product: CASSGTGGADTQYF. The V and J genes are TRBV3-1 (or the pseudogene TRBV3-2) and TRBJ2-3; 12 nucleotides line up with TRBD1. Germline V gives CDR1 LGHDT, CDR2 YNNKEL (reference sequence). The junction had 1 base not matched to a gene; V was cut back by 5 bases and J by 4 bases. The CDR3 loop spans 14 amino acids.

The rearrangement links TRBV20-1 to TRBJ2-7; a weak D match, TRBD2 (5 bases). Trimming stripped 3 bases from V and 2 bases from J, with 8 bases between. The CDR3 sequence is 12 residues long. Germline V lookup: CDR1 DFQATT, CDR2 SNEGSKA (reference sequence). The CDR3 sequence: CSASVGTYEQYF. The CDR3 region has the DNA TGCAGTGCTAGTGTCGGGACCTACGAGCAGTACTTC.